These T cell receptor beta chains were read from a single sample in a study of blood T cell repertoires in COVID-19. Some clones are missing from TCRdb's copy, which holds only in-frame ones; the method was immunoSEQ multiplex PCR. The sample consists of under 250,000 clones, about four fifths of them appearing once. Sequenced: PBMCs or T cells enriched from blood (not recorded which). Source of these receptors: a woman aged 55-70 years who had recovered from COVID-19. The CDR3 runs from the conserved cysteine through the conserved F or W. The order of the fields is CDR3 protein, CDR3 DNA, V gene, clone size, D gene, J gene. D genes are given only for firm matches. Rows give clone size only sometimes, using once, few, many, or a class for an expanded clone.

CASSLQFNEQFF,TGTGCCAGCAGCTTGCAGTTCAATGAGCAGTTCTTC,TRBV5-5,.,.,TRBJ2-1
CASRLSGRGDEQYF,TGTGCCAGCAGATTAAGCGGGAGAGGGGACGAGCAGTACTTC,TRBV6-1,.,TRBD2,TRBJ2-7
CASSPRDGGVNTEAFF,TGTGCCAGCTCACCGCGGGACGGAGGGGTGAACACTGAAGCTTTCTTT,TRBV18,.,.,TRBJ1-1
CASSPLRQGGHSSYEQYF,TGTGCCAGCAGCCCCCTCCGACAGGGGGGTCATAGCTCCTACGAGCAGTACTTC,TRBV11-2,.,TRBD1,TRBJ2-7
CASSLTTVSGANVLTF,TGCGCCAGCAGCTTGACCACAGTCTCTGGGGCCAACGTCCTGACTTTC,TRBV5-1,.,.,TRBJ2-6
CAISDGSGVYEQYF,TGTGCCATCAGTGATGGTAGCGGGGTCTACGAGCAGTACTTC,TRBV10-3,.,TRBD2,TRBJ2-7
CASSLAYMEEQFF,TGTGCCAGCAGCTTAGCGTATATGGAGGAGCAGTTCTTC,TRBV7-2,few,.,TRBJ2-1
CASRWTAFGEAFF,TGTGCCAGCAGGTGGACAGCGTTTGGTGAAGCTTTCTTT,TRBV27,.,.,TRBJ1-1
CASSFPGRRNTIYF,TGTGCCAGCAGTTTCCCAGGGAGGCGTAACACCATATATTTT,TRBV6-5,.,.,TRBJ1-3
CASSIDRDSTYEQYF,TGTGCCAGTAGTATAGATCGGGACAGTACCTACGAGCAGTACTTC,TRBV19,.,TRBD1,TRBJ2-7
CASSVGLAGTQTQYF,TGTGCCAGCAGTGTCGGACTAGCGGGGACGCAGACCCAGTACTTC,TRBV2,.,TRBD2,TRBJ2-5
CASSVGQNNEQFF,TGTGCCAGCAGTGTTGGACAGAACAATGAGCAGTTCTTC,TRBV2,once,.,TRBJ2-1
CASSTRQGAYNEQFF,TGTGCCAGCAGTACACGACAGGGGGCGTACAATGAGCAGTTCTTC,TRBV27,once,TRBD1,TRBJ2-1
CASSNGQGNNQPQHF,TGTGCCAGCAGTAATGGACAGGGGAACAATCAGCCCCAGCATTTT,TRBV6-6,.,TRBD1,TRBJ1-5
CASTRQGPQETQYF,TGTGCCAGCACCCGACAGGGCCCCCAAGAGACCCAGTACTTC,TRBV2,.,TRBD1,TRBJ2-5
CASQIGGRTAGRVF,TGTGCCAGCCAAATAGGGGGTCGGACAGCCGGACGGGTCTTT,TRBV6-5,few,.,TRBJ1-1
CSASSREFVTEAFF,TGCAGTGCTAGTTCCCGGGAATTCGTAACTGAAGCTTTCTTT,TRBV20-1,.,.,TRBJ1-1
CASSDRGHVLNEQFF,TGTGCCAGCAGCGACAGGGGCCATGTTCTGAATGAGCAGTTCTTC,TRBV5-4,.,TRBD1,TRBJ2-1
CASSPGLALETGELFF,TGTGCCAGCAGCCCGGGACTAGCGCTGGAAACCGGGGAGCTGTTTTTT,TRBV28,once,TRBD2,TRBJ2-2
CASSSETSSQGGYTF,TGTGCCAGCAGTTCGGAGACAAGCTCCCAGGGCGGCTACACCTTC,TRBV6-1,.,.,TRBJ1-2
CASSSYRDRLTNYGYTF,TGTGCCAGCAGCTCGTACCGGGACAGGCTAACTAACTATGGCTACACCTTC,TRBV11-2,.,TRBD1,TRBJ1-2
CASSPRQDMNTEAFF,TGTGCCAGCAGCCCGCGACAGGACATGAACACTGAAGCTTTCTTT,TRBV5-4,.,.,TRBJ1-1
CASSFDSRGYTF,TGTGCCAGCAGTTTTGATTCGCGGGGCTACACCTTC,TRBV6-2/TRBV6-3,few,.,TRBJ1-2
CASSSRDRGKTNYGYTF,TGTGCCAGTAGTTCCCGGGACAGGGGAAAAACTAACTATGGCTACACCTTC,TRBV19,.,TRBD1,TRBJ1-2
CASSSQGLANEKLFF,TGTGCCAGCAGTTCCCAGGGGCTAGCTAATGAAAAACTGTTTTTT,TRBV27,.,.,TRBJ1-4
CASSRGQGYGYTF,TGTGCCAGCAGCCGGGGACAGGGCTATGGCTACACCTTC,TRBV14,.,TRBD1,TRBJ1-2
CASSRDLEQYF,TGTGCCAGTAGTCGGGATCTCGAGCAGTACTTC,TRBV19,.,.,TRBJ2-7
CASTSGLAGEIDTQYF,TGCGCCAGCACCAGCGGACTAGCGGGAGAGATAGATACGCAGTATTTT,TRBV10-1,few,TRBD2,TRBJ2-3
CASSLELQGRNTEAFF,TGCGCCAGCAGCTTGGAGCTACAGGGGAGGAACACTGAAGCTTTCTTT,TRBV5-1,.,TRBD1,TRBJ1-1
CARYARDSTDTQYF,TGTGCCAGGTACGCCCGGGACTCCACAGATACGCAGTATTTT,TRBV25-1,.,.,TRBJ2-3
CASSEPFTGGQSYEQYF,TGCGCCAGCAGTGAGCCGTTCACGGGGGGGCAGTCCTACGAGCAGTACTTC,TRBV10-2,.,TRBD2,TRBJ2-7
CASSLRLADPSTDTQYF,TGCGCCAGCAGCCTAAGACTAGCGGACCCTAGCACAGATACGCAGTATTTT,TRBV4-1,.,TRBD2,TRBJ2-3
CASSLSPSGTGGQPQHF,TGCGCCAGCAGCTTGTCCCCTTCTGGGACAGGGGGTCAGCCCCAGCATTTT,TRBV5-1,.,TRBD1,TRBJ1-5
CASSSLFPGQGPGGYTF,TGTGCCAGCAGCTCGCTATTCCCGGGACAGGGACCGGGTGGCTACACCTTC,TRBV7-9,.,TRBD1,TRBJ1-2
CASTSGGYTEAFF,TGCGCCAGCACTTCCGGGGGGTACACTGAAGCTTTCTTT,TRBV10-2,.,.,TRBJ1-1
CASSSTGATNEKLFF,TGTGCCAGCAGCAGCACGGGAGCAACTAATGAAAAACTGTTTTTT,TRBV19,.,.,TRBJ1-4
CASSVDLAANYGYTF,TGTGCCAGCAGCGTGGACTTAGCGGCTAACTATGGCTACACCTTC,TRBV9,once,.,TRBJ1-2
CASSLGGGSGYTF,TGTGCCAGCAGCTTAGGGGGCGGGAGTGGCTACACCTTC,TRBV11-3,few,.,TRBJ1-2
CSVFGTGVGYGYTF,TGCAGCGTTTTCGGGACAGGGGTGGGTTATGGCTACACCTTC,TRBV29-1,once,TRBD1,TRBJ1-2
CASSVGQGNTEAFF,TGTGCCAGCAGCGTGGGGCAGGGGAACACTGAAGCTTTCTTT,TRBV7-9,.,.,TRBJ1-1
CASSSREDNQPQHF,TGTGCCAGCAGCTCCAGGGAAGACAATCAGCCCCAGCATTTT,TRBV3-1/TRBV3-2,.,.,TRBJ1-5
CASSERTSGVDTQYF,TGTGCCAGCAGTGAGAGGACTAGCGGGGTCGATACGCAGTATTTT,TRBV25-1,.,TRBD2,TRBJ2-3
CASSLGAGQGVVKLFF,TGTGCCAGCAGCTTAGGCGCCGGACAGGGGGTAGTAAAACTGTTTTTT,TRBV7-2,.,TRBD1,TRBJ1-4
CASSFDASGNSPLHF,TGTGCCAGCAGCTTCGATGCGAGCGGGAATTCACCCCTCCACTTT,TRBV11-2,.,.,TRBJ1-6
CSVSLRARGTDTQYF,TGCAGCGTCTCCCTCAGGGCCCGTGGGACAGATACGCAGTATTTT,TRBV29-1,once,.,TRBJ2-3
CASSSQGEAFF,TGTGCCAGCAGTTCCCAGGGAGAAGCTTTCTTT,TRBV6-5,.,.,TRBJ1-1
CASSPRTGVSVNTGELFF,TGTGCCAGCTCACCTAGAACCGGGGTTTCGGTGAACACCGGGGAGCTGTTTTTT,TRBV18,.,.,TRBJ2-2
CASSPADRVNSPLHF,TGTGCCAGCAGCCCCGCGGACAGGGTTAATTCACCCCTCCACTTT,TRBV5-6,once,TRBD1,TRBJ1-6
CASSITGTGSNEQYF,TGTGCCAGTAGTATAACCGGGACAGGGTCTAACGAGCAGTACTTC,TRBV19,.,TRBD1,TRBJ2-7
CASSLVPVWPPGELFF,TGCGCCAGCAGCTTGGTCCCAGTGTGGCCTCCCGGGGAGCTGTTTTTT,TRBV5-1,.,.,TRBJ2-2
CASSGTGRGTEAFF,TGTGCCAGCAGTGGGACAGGGCGGGGGACTGAAGCTTTCTTT,TRBV25-1,few,TRBD1,TRBJ1-1
CAISELLARFNTGELFF,TGTGCCATCAGTGAGCTCCTAGCAAGATTTAACACCGGGGAGCTGTTTTTT,TRBV10-3,.,.,TRBJ2-2
CASYTEMGRPHGYTF,TGTGCCAGCTACACAGAGATGGGGCGGCCGCATGGCTACACCTTC,TRBV28,.,.,TRBJ1-2
CASSLYLGWEVNTEAFF,TGTGCCAGCAGCTTATATCTCGGGTGGGAGGTGAACACTGAAGCTTTCTTT,TRBV7-9,few,.,TRBJ1-1